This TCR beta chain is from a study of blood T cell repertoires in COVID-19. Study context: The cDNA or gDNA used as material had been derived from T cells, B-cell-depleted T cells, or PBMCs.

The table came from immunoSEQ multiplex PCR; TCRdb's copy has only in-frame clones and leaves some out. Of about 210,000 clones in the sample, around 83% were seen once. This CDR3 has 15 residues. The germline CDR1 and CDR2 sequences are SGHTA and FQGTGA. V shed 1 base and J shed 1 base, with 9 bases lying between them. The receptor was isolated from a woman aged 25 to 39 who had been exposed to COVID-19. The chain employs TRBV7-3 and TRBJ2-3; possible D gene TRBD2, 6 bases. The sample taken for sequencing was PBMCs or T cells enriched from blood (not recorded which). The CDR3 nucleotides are TGTGCCAGCAGCTTAAGCGGGGAGCGCACAGATACGCAGTATTTT. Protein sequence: CASSLSGERTDTQYF. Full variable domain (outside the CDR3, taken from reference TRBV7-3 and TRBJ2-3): GAGVSQTPSNKVTEKGKYVELRCDPISGHTALYWYRQSLGQGPEFLIYFQGTGAADDSGLPNDRFFAVRPEGSVSTLKIQRTERGDSAVYLCASSLSGERTDTQYFGPGTRLTVL.